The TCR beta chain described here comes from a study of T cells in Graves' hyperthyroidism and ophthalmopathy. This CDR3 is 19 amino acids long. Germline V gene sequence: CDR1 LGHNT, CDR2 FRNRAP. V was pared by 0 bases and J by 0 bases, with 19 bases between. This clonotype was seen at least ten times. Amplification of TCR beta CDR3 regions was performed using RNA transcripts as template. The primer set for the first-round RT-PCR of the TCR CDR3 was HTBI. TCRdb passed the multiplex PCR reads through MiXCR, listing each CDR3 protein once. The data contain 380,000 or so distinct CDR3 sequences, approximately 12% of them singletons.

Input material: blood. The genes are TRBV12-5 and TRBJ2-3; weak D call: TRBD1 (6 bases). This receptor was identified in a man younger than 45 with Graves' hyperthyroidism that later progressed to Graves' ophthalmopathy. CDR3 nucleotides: TGTGCTAGTGGTTTGGTTCACCCGAACAGGGAAGAGAGCACAGATACGCAGTATTTT. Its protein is CASGLVHPNREESTDTQYF.